This T cell receptor (beta chain) was sequenced for a study of shared clonotypes between healthy human individuals. Assay: immunoSEQ multiplex PCR; the TCRdb copy retains only in-frame clones and omits some. The sample holds about 380,000 clones; about 96% are singletons and the top ten take about 0.32%. CDR1 and CDR2 (germline): SGHTA, FQGNSA. The CDR3 runs to 15 residues. The germline V and J ends were trimmed by 5 bases and 2 bases, with 14 bases remaining between them. This TCR came from a man aged 30 to 39 in good health. The chain joins TRBV7-2 to TRBJ2-3, with TRBD1 as a possible D gene (7 bases). The sample was memory CD8+ T cells sorted from blood. The subset was: CD45RO+ cells pooled with CCR7-negative TemRA cells. CDR3: CASSPDRTTTDTQYF. The CDR3 region has the DNA TGTGCCAGCAGCCCGGACAGGACTACCACAGATACGCAGTATTTT.